This T cell receptor beta chain was captured by sequencing in a study of multiple sclerosis patients with progressive multifocal leukoencephalopathy. Documented time point: around 12 months of natalizumab therapy. Controls were natalizumab-treated multiple sclerosis patients who did not develop PML, sampled longitudinally. Assay used: immunoSEQ multiplex PCR; TCRdb lists only in-frame clones, some missing. Of some 27,000 clones listed, around 90% were seen once; the top ten hold about 1.3%. A note on this clone: The antigen is not known.

The study's findings and limits: Clones expanded at PML were already present before and during natalizumab. Findings may reflect JC virus infection or just general immunocompromise. Most PML patients had lower entropy, suggesting less diverse TRB repertoires.

The sequences come from PBMCs, collected from a patient treated with natalizumab. This receptor was obtained from a human donor with multiple sclerosis.

CDR3 amino acids: CAWSREGGSTDTQYF. The CDR3 coding sequence is TGTGCCTGGAGTAGAGAGGGAGGAAGCACAGATACGCAGTATTTT. The genes are TRBV30 and TRBJ2-3; D possibly corresponds to TRBD2 (6 bases). The CDR3 extends over 15 amino acids. With 2 bases removed from V and 0 bases from J, the gap between germline ends came to 12 bases. Germline values: CDR1 GTSNPN, CDR2 SVGIG (reference sequence).